One sample yielded the 3 T cell receptor beta chains listed below, sequenced in a study of CD4 T cells in relation to SARS-CoV-2 and coronaviruses. Unexposed donor CD4+ T cells date from about 2011-2018, before the COVID-19 pandemic. After nine to ten days of culture, CD4+ T cells were isolated. For these receptors, no antigen is known. Profiling relied on immunoSEQ multiplex PCR, and the TCRdb table lists in-frame clones only, not all of them. The table lists some 21,000 clones, 78% of them singletons. The material sequenced was CD4+ T cells from PBMCs, cultured in vitro. The receptors were gathered from a human donor in good health.

The chain joins TRBV28 to TRBJ2-7; 7 nucleotides line up with TRBD1. The CDR3 contains 14 residues. Per germline, CDR1 MDHEN and CDR2 SYDVKM. V gave up 6 bases and J gave up 2 bases; unmatched junction bases: 7. This chain's CDR3 is CASSTATGAYEQYF. CDR3 nucleotides: TGTGCCAGCAGCACCGCCACAGGGGCCTACGAGCAGTACTTC.

The chain combines TRBV10-2 with TRBJ1-6, with D possibly TRBD1 on 5 matching bases. The V gene's germline CDR1 is WSHSY and CDR2 SAAADI. V was shortened by 5 bases and J by 8 bases, with 7 bases between the two germline ends. The CDR3 covers 12 residues. CDR3 sequence reads: CASSWGDSPLHF. CDR3 coding DNA: TGCGCCAGCAGTTGGGGGGATTCACCCCTCCACTTT.

The CDR3 region has the DNA TGTGCCAGCAGTCCAACCGGGACTAAACTCAATGAGCAGTTCTTC. Encoded protein: CASSPTGTKLNEQFF. This chain connects TRBV27 to TRBJ2-1, with TRBD2 identical over 7 bases. Germline V gives CDR1 MNHEY, CDR2 SMNVEV (reference sequence). CDR3 length: 15 amino acids. V shed 5 bases, J shed 6 bases, and the junction held 10 bases outside the gene matches.